This entry lists 21 T cell receptor beta chains sequenced from one sample in a study of blood T cell repertoires in COVID-19. Using immunoSEQ multiplex PCR, the repertoire was profiled, and TCRdb retains in-frame clones only, with some absent. Of about 210,000 clones listed, over 80% were seen once; the top ten hold about 1.2%. Source material: PBMCs or T cells enriched from blood (not recorded which). The receptors stem from a man younger than 45 who had recovered from COVID-19.

The chain uses TRBV5-1 and TRBJ2-7; D is perhaps TRBD1 (6 bases). Germline CDR1 is SGHRS and CDR2 is YFSETQ. V gave up 5 bases and J gave up 0 bases, with 15 bases separating them. This CDR3 has 15 residues. The CDR3, as DNA: TGCGCCAGCAGTTATGGACAGCCAAGCTCCTACGAGCAGTACTTC. This translates into CASSYGQPSSYEQYF.

This clone was seen once. This chain links TRBV5-8 with TRBJ1-5; TRBD1 matches at 7 bases. The germline V gene encodes CDR1 SGHTS and CDR2 YDEGEE. The CDR3 totals 16 residues. The V segment lost 3 bases and the J segment 0 bases; nucleotides outside the gene matches: 6. As DNA, the CDR3 is TGTGCCAGCAGCTCCGGGACAGCGTATAGCAATCAGCCCCAGCATTTT. Translating gives CASSSGTAYSNQPQHF.

The chain links TRBV19 to TRBJ2-1; no definite D call. The CDR3 runs to 13 residues. Germline CDR1 reads LNHDA; CDR2 reads SQIVND (reference sequence). V lost 3 bases, J lost 8 bases, and 11 bases lay in between. CDR3 sequence (DNA): TGTGCCAGTAGTATTAATCTCGTTGATGAGCAGTTCTTC. Its translation: CASSINLVDEQFF.

J is TRBJ1-1 and V is TRBV28; D unresolved. This CDR3 is built from 13 residues. From germline, CDR1 is MDHEN and CDR2 SYDVKM. The germline V and J ends were trimmed by 5 bases and 3 bases, with 10 bases remaining between them. The CDR3 is CASSTTQDTEAFF. The CDR3 nucleotides read TGTGCCAGCAGTACCACCCAGGACACTGAAGCTTTCTTT.

V and J are TRBV30 and TRBJ1-6; D might be TRBD1 (5 bases). CDR3 size: 13 residues. The germline V gene has CDR1 GTSNPN and CDR2 SVGIG (reference sequence). Trimming left V 1 base short and J 6 bases short, with 7 bases between. The CDR3 loop is CAWSGGGNSPLHF. The CDR3 nucleotides read TGTGCCTGGAGTGGCGGGGGTAATTCACCCCTCCACTTT.

This chain links TRBV9 with TRBJ2-1; 11 bases line up with TRBD1. This CDR3 comprises 17 residues. The junction had 8 bases not matched to a gene; V was cut back by 3 bases and J by 3 bases. CDR1 is SGDLS and CDR2 is YYNGEE in the germline V gene. The CDR3 sequence: CASSGGDRGNVYNEQFF. CDR3 bases: TGTGCCAGCAGCGGCGGGGACAGGGGGAATGTCTACAATGAGCAGTTCTTC.

This chain joins TRBV12-5 and TRBJ1-2; TRBD1 agrees at 7 bases. CDR1 is LGHNT, CDR2 FRNRAP, per germline. This CDR3 is 12 amino acids long. V trimming: 6 bases; J trimming: 4 bases; junction bases outside the gene matches: 2. CDR3 DNA: TGTGCTAGTGGACAGGGGTCCTATGGCTACACCTTC. Translation: CASGQGSYGYTF.

The J gene is TRBJ1-6, the V gene TRBV2; 7 bases are shared with TRBD1. V was pared by 4 bases and J by 8 bases, with 5 bases of the junction left unmatched. The CDR3 has 14 residues. Per the germline V gene, CDR1 is SNHLY and CDR2 is FYNNEI. CDR3 DNA: TGTGCCAGCAGTGGACAGGGCGTCGATTCACCCCTCCACTTT. Protein sequence: CASSGQGVDSPLHF.

The chain recombines TRBV2 with TRBJ2-2, with D unresolved. The CDR3 loop spans 12 amino acids. Germline V gene data show CDR1 as SNHLY and CDR2 as FYNNEI. V lost 6 bases and J 6 bases, leaving 8 bases between the germline ends. The CDR3 loop is CASRRTSGELFF. In DNA form, the CDR3 reads TGTGCCAGCAGGCGCACGTCCGGGGAGCTGTTTTTT. The whole variable domain, remainder taken from reference TRBV2 and TRBJ2-2, is EPEVTQTPSHQVTQMGQEVILRCVPISNHLYFYWYRQILGQKVEFLVSFYNNEISEKSEIFDDQFSVERPDGSNFTLKIRSTKLEDSAMYFCASRRTSGELFFGEGSRLTVL.

In this sample, this clone turned up once. This chain links TRBV18 with TRBJ2-1; D may be TRBD2 (7 bases). The CDR3 runs 13 residues. The germline V gene has CDR1 KGHSH and CDR2 LQKENI. V was shortened by 1 base and J by 9 bases, with 10 bases between the two germline ends. The CDR3 DNA is TGTGCCAGCTCACCACGGGAGGGGGGTGAGCAGTTCTTC. As protein: CASSPREGGEQFF.

This clone occurred a few times. The chain couples TRBV4-3 to TRBJ2-1; TRBD2 aligns across 7 bases. V lost 5 bases, J lost 8 bases, and 15 bases stayed unmatched. This CDR3 comprises 16 residues. Germline V gene data show CDR1 as LGHNA and CDR2 as YSLEER. The DNA of the CDR3 is TGCGCCAGCAGCGCAGACCTAAGCGGGATCCAGGATGAGCAGTTCTTC. Translation: CASSADLSGIQDEQFF.

The rearrangement links TRBV3-1 (or the pseudogene TRBV3-2) to TRBJ2-3; the D gene is possibly TRBD1 (5 bases). Trimming shortened V by 4 bases and J by 2 bases, and 10 bases separated the two germline ends. CDR1 and CDR2 (germline): LGHDT, YNNKEL (reference sequence). The CDR3 has 14 amino acids. CDR3 in amino acids: CASSRRQLTDTQYF. CDR3 in DNA: TGTGCCAGCAGCCGTCGACAGCTCACAGATACGCAGTATTTT.

The rearrangement uses TRBV29-1 and TRBJ1-1; D remains ambiguous. V lost 2 bases to trimming and J lost 1 base, with 2 bases between them. The CDR3 contains 11 residues. Germline V gene sequence: CDR1 SQVTM, CDR2 ANQGSEA. CDR3 residues: CSVERNTEAFF. Written as DNA, the CDR3 is TGCAGCGTTGAACGGAACACTGAAGCTTTCTTT.

The chain is built from TRBV4-1 and TRBJ2-3, with 8 positions matching TRBD2. This CDR3 has 17 residues. V was clipped by 0 bases and J by 4 bases; unmatched bases: 9. CDR1 and CDR2 from the germline V gene are MGHRA and YSYEKL. This CDR3 reads CASSQDQERESADTQYF. In nucleotides, the CDR3 is TGCGCCAGCAGCCAAGATCAGGAGCGGGAGAGCGCAGATACGCAGTATTTT.

This clone appeared a few times. The chain carries TRBV10-3 and TRBJ2-3; weak D call: TRBD2 (6 bases). The CDR3 sequence is 14 residues long. Between the trimmed V and J ends, which lost 0 bases and 2 bases, there was a span of 6 bases. CDR1 is ENHRY and CDR2 is SYGVKD in the germline V gene. CDR3 residues: CAISESRDTDTQYF. The CDR3 nucleotides read TGTGCCATCAGTGAGTCGCGGGACACAGATACGCAGTATTTT.

The gene calls are TRBV10-1 and TRBJ2-3; D is perhaps TRBD1 (5 bases). The CDR3 totals 13 residues. The V end lost 5 bases, the J end lost 2 bases, and 8 bases lay between the germline ends. Germline V gene sequence: CDR1 WNHNN, CDR2 SYGVQD (reference sequence). Written as DNA, the CDR3 is TGCGCCAGCAGTCTGACAGACACAGATACGCAGTATTTT. Its protein is CASSLTDTDTQYF.

This clone was counted between two and nine times. The chain couples TRBV7-7 to TRBJ2-2; D remains ambiguous. Trimming cost V 1 base and J 8 bases, with 5 bases left between them. CDR1 and CDR2 from the germline V gene are SSHAT and FNYEAQ (reference sequence). The CDR3 consists of 12 residues. The chain's CDR3 is CASSLERGELFF. CDR3 nucleotide sequence: TGTGCCAGCAGCTTAGAGAGAGGGGAGCTGTTTTTT. Full variable domain (missing parts from reference TRBV7-7 and TRBJ2-2): GAGVSQSPRYKVTKRGQDVTLRCDPISSHATLYWYQQALGQGPEFLTYFNYEAQPDKSGLPSDRFSAERPEGSISTLTIQRTEQRDSAMYRCASSLERGELFFGEGSRLTVL.

V and J are TRBV19 and TRBJ2-2; 7 nucleotides match TRBD2. The CDR3 contains 15 residues. V shed 3 bases and J 2 bases; nucleotides not matched to a gene: 3. Germline loops: CDR1 LNHDA, CDR2 SQIVND (reference sequence). The CDR3 here is CASSIGDYNTGELFF. The CDR3 nucleotides read TGTGCCAGTAGTATTGGGGACTATAACACCGGGGAGCTGTTTTTT. The full variable domain, its missing parts supplied by reference TRBV19 and TRBJ2-2, is DGGITQSPKYLFRKEGQNVTLSCEQNLNHDAMYWYRQDPGQGLRLIYYSQIVNDFQKGDIAEGYSVSREKKESFPLTVTSAQKNPTAFYLCASSIGDYNTGELFFGEGSRLTVL.

The V gene is TRBV18, the J gene TRBJ1-1; D might be TRBD1 (6 bases). Germline V gene lookup returns CDR1 KGHSH and CDR2 LQKENI. Between the trimmed V and J ends, which lost 2 bases and 3 bases, there was a span of 13 bases. The length of the CDR3 is 15 residues. The CDR3 here is CASSPKQGIYTEAFF. Here the CDR3 DNA reads TGTGCCAGCTCACCAAAACAGGGTATTTACACTGAAGCTTTCTTT.

CDR3 region: CASRRGQGPYNEQFF. CDR3 coding DNA: TGTGCCAGCAGACGGGGACAGGGGCCCTACAATGAGCAGTTCTTC. J is TRBJ2-1 and V is TRBV2, with 10 bases that match TRBD1. V trimming: 6 bases; J trimming: 2 bases; junction bases outside the gene matches: 4. Germline-derived CDR1 and CDR2 are SNHLY and FYNNEI. The CDR3 loop spans 15 amino acids.

This sequence joins TRBV14 and TRBJ2-5, with D tentatively TRBD2 (6 bases). The V gene's germline CDR1 is SGHDN and CDR2 FVKESK. The CDR3 has 16 residues. V gave up 1 base and J gave up 0 bases, with 12 bases separating them. This CDR3 reads CASSQAGTPDQETQYF. The CDR3 coding sequence is TGTGCCAGCAGCCAAGCGGGGACTCCGGACCAAGAGACCCAGTACTTC.